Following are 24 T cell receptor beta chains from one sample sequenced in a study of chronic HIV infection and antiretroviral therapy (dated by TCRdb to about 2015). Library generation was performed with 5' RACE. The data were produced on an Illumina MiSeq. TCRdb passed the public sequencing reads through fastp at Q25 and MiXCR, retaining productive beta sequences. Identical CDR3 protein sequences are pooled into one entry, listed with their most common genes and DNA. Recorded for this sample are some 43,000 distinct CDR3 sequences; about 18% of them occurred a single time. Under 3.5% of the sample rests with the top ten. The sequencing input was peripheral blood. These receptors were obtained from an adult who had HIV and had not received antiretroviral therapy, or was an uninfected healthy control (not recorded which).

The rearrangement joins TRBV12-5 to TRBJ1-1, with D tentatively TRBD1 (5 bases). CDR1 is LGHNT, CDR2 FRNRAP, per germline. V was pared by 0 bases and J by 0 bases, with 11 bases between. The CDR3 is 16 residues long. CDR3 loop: CASGLVRAGLNTEAFF. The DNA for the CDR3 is TGTGCTAGTGGTTTGGTACGGGCAGGGTTGAACACTGAAGCTTTCTTT.

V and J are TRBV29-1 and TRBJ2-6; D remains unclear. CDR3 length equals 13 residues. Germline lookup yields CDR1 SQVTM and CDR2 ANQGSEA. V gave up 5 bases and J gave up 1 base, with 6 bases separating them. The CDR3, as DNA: TGCAGCGTTTCCATGTCTGGGGCCAACGTCCTGACTTTC. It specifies CSVSMSGANVLTF.

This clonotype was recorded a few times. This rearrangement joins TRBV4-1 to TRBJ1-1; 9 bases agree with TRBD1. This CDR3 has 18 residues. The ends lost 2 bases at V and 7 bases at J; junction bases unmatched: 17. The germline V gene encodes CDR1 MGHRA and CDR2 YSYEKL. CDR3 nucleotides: TGCGCCAGCAGCCAACCGGGACAGGGAGCTGGTTTGAAAGGTGAAGCTTTCTTT. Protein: CASSQPGQGAGLKGEAFF.

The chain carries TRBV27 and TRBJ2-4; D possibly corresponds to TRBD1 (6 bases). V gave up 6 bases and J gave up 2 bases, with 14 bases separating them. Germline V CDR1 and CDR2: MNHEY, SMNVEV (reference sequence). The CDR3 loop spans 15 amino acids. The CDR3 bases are TGTGCCAGCAGCTCAAACAGGGTAACCAAAAACATTCAGTACTTC. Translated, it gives CASSSNRVTKNIQYF.

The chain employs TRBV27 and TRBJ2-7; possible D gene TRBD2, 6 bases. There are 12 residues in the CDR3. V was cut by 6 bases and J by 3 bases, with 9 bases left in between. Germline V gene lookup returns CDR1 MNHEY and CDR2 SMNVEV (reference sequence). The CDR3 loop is CASRADYYEQYF. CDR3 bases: TGTGCCAGCAGGGCGGACTACTACGAGCAGTACTTC.

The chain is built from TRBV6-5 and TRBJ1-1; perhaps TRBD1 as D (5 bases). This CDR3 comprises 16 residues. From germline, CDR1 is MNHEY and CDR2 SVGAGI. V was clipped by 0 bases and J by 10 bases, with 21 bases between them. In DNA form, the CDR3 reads TGTGCCAGCAGTTACTCGAAAGGCGCCCCCCGAACAGGAGCTTTCTTT. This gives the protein CASSYSKGAPRTGAFF.

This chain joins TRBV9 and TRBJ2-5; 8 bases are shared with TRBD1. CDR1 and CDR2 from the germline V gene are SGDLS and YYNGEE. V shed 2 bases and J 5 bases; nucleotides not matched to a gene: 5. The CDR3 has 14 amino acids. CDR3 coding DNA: TGTGCCAGCAGCGTTTCACAGGGGGTGGAGACCCAGTACTTC. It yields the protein CASSVSQGVETQYF. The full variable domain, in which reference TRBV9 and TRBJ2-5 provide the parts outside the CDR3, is DSGVTQTPKHLITATGQRVTLRCSPRSGDLSVYWYQQSLDQGLQFLIQYYNGEERAKGNILERFSAQQFPDLHSELNLSSLELGDSALYFCASSVSQGVETQYFGPGTRLLVL.

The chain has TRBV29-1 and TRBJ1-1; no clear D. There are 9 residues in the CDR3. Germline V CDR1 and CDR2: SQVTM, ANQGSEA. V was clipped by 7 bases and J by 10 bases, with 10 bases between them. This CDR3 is CSATEGAFF. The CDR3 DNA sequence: TGCAGCGCCACTGAGGGAGCTTTCTTT.

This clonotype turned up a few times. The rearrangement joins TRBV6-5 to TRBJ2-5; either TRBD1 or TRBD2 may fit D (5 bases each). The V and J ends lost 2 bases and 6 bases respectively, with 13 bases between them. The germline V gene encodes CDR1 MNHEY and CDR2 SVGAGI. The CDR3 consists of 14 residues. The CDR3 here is CASSYVGARKTQYF. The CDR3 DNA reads TGTGCCAGCAGTTACGTCGGGGCAAGGAAGACCCAGTACTTC.

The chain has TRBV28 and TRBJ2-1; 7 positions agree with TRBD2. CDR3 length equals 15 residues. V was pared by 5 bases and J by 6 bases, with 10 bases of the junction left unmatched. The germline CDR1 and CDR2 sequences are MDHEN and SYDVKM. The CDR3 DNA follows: TGTGCCAGCAGTCCCGGGGGGATAGGGGTCAATGAGCAGTTCTTC. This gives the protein CASSPGGIGVNEQFF. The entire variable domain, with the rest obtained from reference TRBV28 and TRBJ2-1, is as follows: DVKVTQSSRYLVKRTGEKVFLECVQDMDHENMFWYRQDPGLGLRLIYFSYDVKMKEKGDIPEGYSVSREKKERFSLILESASTNQTSMYLCASSPGGIGVNEQFFGPGTRLTVL.

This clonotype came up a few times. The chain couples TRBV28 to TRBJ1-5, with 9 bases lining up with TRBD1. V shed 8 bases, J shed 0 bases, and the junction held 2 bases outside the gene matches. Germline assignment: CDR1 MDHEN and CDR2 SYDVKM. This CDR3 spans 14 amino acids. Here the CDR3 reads CASEDRGSNQPQHF. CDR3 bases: TGTGCCAGCGAGGACAGGGGTAGCAATCAGCCCCAGCATTTT.

The CDR3 is CASSQDRLRQGGRTDTQYF. Here the CDR3 DNA reads TGTGCCAGCAGCCAAGATCGGCTGAGACAGGGCGGCCGCACAGATACGCAGTATTTT. The chain uses TRBV4-2 and TRBJ2-3; 7 bases map to TRBD1. The CDR3 has 19 residues. V trimming: 0 bases; J trimming: 1 base; junction bases outside the gene matches: 13. Germline V gene data show CDR1 as LGHNA and CDR2 as YNFKEQ.

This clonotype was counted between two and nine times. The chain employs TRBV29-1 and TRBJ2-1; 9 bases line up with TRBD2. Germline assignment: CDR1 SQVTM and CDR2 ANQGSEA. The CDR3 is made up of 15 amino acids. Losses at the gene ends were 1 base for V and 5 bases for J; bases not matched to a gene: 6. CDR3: CSVEVRGLADNEQFF. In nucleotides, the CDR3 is TGCAGCGTTGAAGTCCGGGGACTAGCCGACAATGAGCAGTTCTTC.

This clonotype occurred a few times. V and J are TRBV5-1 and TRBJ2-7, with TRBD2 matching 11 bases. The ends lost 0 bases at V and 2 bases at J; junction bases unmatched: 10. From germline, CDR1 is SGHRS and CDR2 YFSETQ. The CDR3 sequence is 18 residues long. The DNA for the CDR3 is TGCGCCAGCAGCTTGGTTAGCGGGAGGGCCAAAGTAACCTACGAGCAGTACTTC. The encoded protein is CASSLVSGRAKVTYEQYF.

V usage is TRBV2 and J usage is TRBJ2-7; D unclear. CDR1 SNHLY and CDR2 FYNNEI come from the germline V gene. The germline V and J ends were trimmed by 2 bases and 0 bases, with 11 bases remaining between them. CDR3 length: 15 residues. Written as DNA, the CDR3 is TGTGCCAGCAGTGAAAGTCGCGCAAGCTCCTACGAGCAGTACTTC. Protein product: CASSESRASSYEQYF.

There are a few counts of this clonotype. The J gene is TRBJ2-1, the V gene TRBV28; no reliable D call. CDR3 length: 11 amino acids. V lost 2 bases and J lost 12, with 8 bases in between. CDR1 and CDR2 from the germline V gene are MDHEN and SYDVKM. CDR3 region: CASSLQELQFF. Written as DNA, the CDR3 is TGTGCCAGCAGTTTACAGGAGCTGCAGTTCTTC.

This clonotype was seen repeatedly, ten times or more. In DNA, the CDR3 is TGTGCCACCAGTGACCCCAGAGCCGGGGAGCTGTTTTTT. This codes for CATSDPRAGELFF. V gene TRBV24-1 combines with J gene TRBJ2-2; D ambiguous. Germline CDR1 KGHDR, CDR2 SFDVKD. V lost 4 bases to trimming and J lost 6 bases, with 8 bases between them. This CDR3 is 13 amino acids long.

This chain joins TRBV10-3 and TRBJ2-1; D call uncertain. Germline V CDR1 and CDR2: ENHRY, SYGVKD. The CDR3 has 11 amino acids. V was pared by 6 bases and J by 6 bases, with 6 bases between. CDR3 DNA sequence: TGTGCCATCAGCGGGTCCAATGAGCAGTTCTTC. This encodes CAISGSNEQFF.

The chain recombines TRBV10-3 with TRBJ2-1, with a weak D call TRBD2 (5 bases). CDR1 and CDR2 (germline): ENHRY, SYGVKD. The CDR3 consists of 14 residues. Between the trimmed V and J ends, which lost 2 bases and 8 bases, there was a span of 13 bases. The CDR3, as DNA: TGTGCCATCAGTGAGCGGGATCCTAAGGATGAGCAGTTCTTC. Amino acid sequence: CAISERDPKDEQFF.

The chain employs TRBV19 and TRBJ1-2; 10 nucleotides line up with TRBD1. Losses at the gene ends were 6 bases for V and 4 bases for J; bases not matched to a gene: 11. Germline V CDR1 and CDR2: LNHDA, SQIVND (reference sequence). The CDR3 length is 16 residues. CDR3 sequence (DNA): TGTGCCAGTAGAAATACCGGGACAGGGGAAGGCTATGGCTACACCTTC. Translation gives CASRNTGTGEGYGYTF.

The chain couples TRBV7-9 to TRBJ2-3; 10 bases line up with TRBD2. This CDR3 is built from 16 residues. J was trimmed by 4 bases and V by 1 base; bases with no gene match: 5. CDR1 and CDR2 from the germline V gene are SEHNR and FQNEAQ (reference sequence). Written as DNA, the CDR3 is TGTGCCAGCAGCTTAGGGAGCGGGAGGGCCGCAGATACGCAGTATTTT. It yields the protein CASSLGSGRAADTQYF.

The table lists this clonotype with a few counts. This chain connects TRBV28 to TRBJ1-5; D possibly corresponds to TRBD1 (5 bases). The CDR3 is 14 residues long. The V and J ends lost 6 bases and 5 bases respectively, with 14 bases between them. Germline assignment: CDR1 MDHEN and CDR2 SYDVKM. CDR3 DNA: TGTGCCAGCAGCCCTTCCTCAGGGTATCAGCCCCAGCATTTT. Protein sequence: CASSPSSGYQPQHF. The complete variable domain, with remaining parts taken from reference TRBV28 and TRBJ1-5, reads DVKVTQSSRYLVKRTGEKVFLECVQDMDHENMFWYRQDPGLGLRLIYFSYDVKMKEKGDIPEGYSVSREKKERFSLILESASTNQTSMYLCASSPSSGYQPQHFGDGTRLSIL.

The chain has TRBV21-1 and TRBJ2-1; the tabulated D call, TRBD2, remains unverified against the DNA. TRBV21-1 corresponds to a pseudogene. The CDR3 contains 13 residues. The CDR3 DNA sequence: TGTGCCAGCCGGAGCGGGAGGGCCGTTGAGCAGTTCTTC. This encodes CASRSGRAVEQFF.

The CDR3 nucleotides read TGTGCCAGCTCACCTGGTGACAAAGCTTTCTTT. It encodes CASSPGDKAFF. The chain combines TRBV18 with TRBJ1-1, with D hard to call. The CDR3 spans 11 residues. Germline lookup yields CDR1 KGHSH and CDR2 LQKENI. Trimming removed 3 bases from V and 9 bases from J, with 8 bases in between.